What follows are 12 T cell receptor beta chains derived from one specimen sequenced in a study of blood T cells in healthy people across ages (dated by TCRdb to 2015 to 2017). Library preparation was by 5' RACE. The listed sequencing device is Illumina HiSeq 2500. A second PCR of roughly 7 to 12 cycles was run with a J-beta primer mix and a sample-barcoded 5' primer. TCRdb reanalyzed the raw reads on its own, using fastp at Q25 for trimming and MiXCR for clone calling, and kept in-frame beta chains. Each entry is one CDR3 protein sequence, shown with its most common DNA and genes. Within this sample are about 1.7 million distinct CDR3 sequences, with 28% of them counted one time only. The ten largest clones take up 7.7% of the sample. The sequenced material came from blood. The receptors stem from a woman under 40 in good health.

This clonotype was seen repeatedly, ten times or more. The chain combines TRBV10-3 with TRBJ1-2; D gene ambiguous. CDR1 and CDR2 from the germline V gene are ENHRY and SYGVKD. The CDR3 has 14 amino acids. Trimming took 2 bases from V and 8 from J, leaving 15 bases between them. The CDR3 is CAISEDADIAGYTF. The CDR3 nucleotides are TGTGCCATCAGTGAGGACGCCGATATTGCCGGCTACACCTTC.

This clonotype was seen repeatedly, ten times or more. J is TRBJ2-7 and V is TRBV7-2, with D perhaps matching TRBD1 (7 bases). Germline V gives CDR1 SGHTA, CDR2 FQGNSA. Trimming left V 5 bases short and J 4 bases short, with 12 bases between. This CDR3 region has 13 residues. The CDR3 sequence is CASSQQGRYEQYF. The DNA for the CDR3 is TGTGCCAGCAGCCAACAGGGGAGGTACGAGCAGTACTTC.

The gene calls are TRBV19 and TRBJ2-2; a possible D gene is TRBD2 (5 bases). The V gene's germline CDR1 is LNHDA and CDR2 SQIVND (reference sequence). CDR3 length equals 15 residues. Trimming left V 5 bases short and J 2 bases short, with 12 bases between. In DNA, the CDR3 is TGTGCCAGTAGTGGAGGACTTATAAACACCGGGGAGCTGTTTTTT. It is translated as CASSGGLINTGELFF.

Note on this clonotype: A much bigger clone sits one base away, suggesting this may be a read error. CDR3 coding DNA: TGCGCCGGCAGCCTCGAGAGGGATACGCAGTATTTT. Protein: CAGSLERDTQYF. The chain couples TRBV4-1 to TRBJ2-3; unclear D gene. In germline, CDR1 is MGHRA, CDR2 YSYEKL. The CDR3 is 12 amino acids.

The CDR3: CASIIERGGDTQYF. The CDR3 DNA reads as TGTGCCAGCATCATCGAGCGGGGTGGAGATACGCAGTATTTT. The chain combines TRBV2 with TRBJ2-3, with 7 bases fitting TRBD2. Germline assignment: CDR1 SNHLY and CDR2 FYNNEI. V shed 7 bases, J shed 5 bases, and the junction held 9 bases outside the gene matches. CDR3 length equals 14 residues.

This clonotype was counted only a few times. This rearrangement joins TRBV4-1 to TRBJ2-1, with 11 positions matching TRBD2. V lost 3 bases, J lost 8 bases, and 9 bases stayed unmatched. Germline CDR1 and CDR2: MGHRA and YSYEKL. CDR3 length equals 16 residues. The CDR3 sequence: CASSQELAGGTDEQFF. The CDR3 nucleotides are TGCGCCAGCAGCCAGGAATTAGCGGGGGGGACCGATGAGCAGTTCTTC.

In its sample, this clonotype was seen once. The J gene is TRBJ2-1, the V gene TRBV27, with 7 bases that match TRBD2. Germline V gives CDR1 MNHEY, CDR2 SMNVEV (reference sequence). J gave up 10 bases and V 6 bases, and 6 bases lay outside the gene matches. CDR3 size: 12 residues. In nucleotides, the CDR3 is TGTGCCAGCAGGTTGGGGGGGGGAGAGCAGTTCTTC. This translates into CASRLGGGEQFF.

This clonotype was picked up many times. The chain couples TRBV24-1 to TRBJ2-5; tentatively, D is TRBD2 (6 bases). V shed 5 bases and J shed 4 bases, with 10 bases lying between them. Germline V gives CDR1 KGHDR, CDR2 SFDVKD. The CDR3 runs to 13 residues. The CDR3 here is CATSAPGRETQYF. CDR3 in DNA: TGTGCCACCAGTGCCCCCGGGAGAGAGACCCAGTACTTC.

This clonotype was found a few times. The chain couples TRBV24-1 to TRBJ2-3, with 14 bases lining up with TRBD2. The CDR3 loop spans 18 amino acids. The trim removed 2 bases at V and 4 bases at J, leaving 7 bases unmatched. Per the germline V gene, CDR1 is KGHDR and CDR2 is SFDVKD. CDR3 nucleotide sequence: TGTGCCACCAGTGATTCCCGACTAGCGGGGGGGCAAGCAGATACGCAGTATTTT. The encoded protein is CATSDSRLAGGQADTQYF.

This clonotype was detected only a few times. V and J are TRBV27 and TRBJ2-1; 10 nucleotides line up with TRBD2. Germline values: CDR1 MNHEY, CDR2 SMNVEV (reference sequence). This CDR3 has 15 amino acids. With 3 bases clipped from V and 8 bases from J, the junction kept 7 bases outside the gene matches. The CDR3 DNA is TGTGCCAGCAGTTTGGTAGCGGGGGGCAACGATGAGCAGTTCTTC. This codes for CASSLVAGGNDEQFF.

Of note for this clonotype: This clone may be a read error of a much larger clone one base away. The V gene is TRBV29-1, the J gene TRBJ2-5; D ambiguous. Germline lookup yields CDR1 SQVTM and CDR2 ANQGSEA. The CDR3 consists of 10 residues. The CDR3 DNA reads as TGCTGCGTTGAACAAGAGACCCAGTACTTC. Translation: CCVEQETQYF.

The rearrangement uses TRBV6-1 and TRBJ1-1, with D uncertain. The V and J ends lost 2 bases and 1 base respectively, with 5 bases between them. Per the germline V gene, CDR1 is MNHNS and CDR2 is SASEGT. The CDR3 contains 13 residues. This chain's CDR3 is CASSEKRNTEAFF. The CDR3 DNA follows: TGTGCCAGCAGTGAAAAACGGAACACTGAAGCTTTCTTT.